The clone carrying this T cell receptor (beta chain) has only a few counts. The data stem from a study of cytotoxic CD8 clonotypes in ibrutinib-treated CLL. The germline V and J ends were trimmed by 6 bases and 5 bases, with 5 bases remaining between them. This CDR3 comprises 10 residues. Germline CDR1 is WNHNN and CDR2 is SYGVQD (reference sequence). The data were produced by immunoSEQ multiplex PCR, yet TCRdb's version contains in-frame clones alone and is incomplete. The sample holds about 39,000 clones, 68% seen once. The specimen was PBMCs, collected at disease progression, from a patient treated with ibrutinib. The V and J genes are TRBV10-1 and TRBJ2-7; the D is unclear. The source is a human donor with chronic lymphocytic leukemia. The CDR3 DNA sequence: TGCGCCAGCAGGGTCGACGAGCAGTACTTC. The encoded protein is CASRVDEQYF.